These 8 T cell receptor beta chains originate from one sample sequenced in a study of human CD4 T cells and Enterobacteriaceae. The repertoire was sequenced with immunoSEQ multiplex PCR; TCRdb's copy has only in-frame clones and lacks some. The data show tens of thousands of clones, with approximately 84% seen just once and over 1.5% held by the top ten. Sorting took every CD4+ cell except CD45RA+CCR7+CD95- naive cells, reaching over 95% purity. Sequenced material: memory CD4+ T cells from blood. These receptors were taken from a human donor in good health.

V and J are TRBV5-1 and TRBJ1-4; unclear D gene. CDR1 and CDR2 (germline): SGHRS, YFSETQ. The CDR3 sequence is 15 residues long. The germline V and J ends were trimmed by 0 bases and 6 bases, with 12 bases remaining between them. The chain's CDR3 is CASSLAPGPDEKLFF. Here the CDR3 DNA reads TGCGCCAGCAGCTTGGCCCCCGGGCCGGATGAAAAACTGTTTTTT. The variable domain in full, with the rest retrieved from reference TRBV5-1 and TRBJ1-4, is KAGVTQTPRYLIKTRGQQVTLSCSPISGHRSVSWYQQTPGQGLQFLFEYFSETQRNKGNFPGRFSGRQFSNSRSEMNVSTLELGDSALYLCASSLAPGPDEKLFFGSGTQLSVL.

In DNA form, the CDR3 reads TGCGCCAGCAGCACGACAGGAAGGGATGAAAAACTGTTTTTT. This encodes CASSTTGRDEKLFF. This chain joins TRBV5-1 and TRBJ1-4; tentatively, D is TRBD1 (6 bases). Trimming took 4 bases from V and 6 from J, leaving 13 bases between them. This CDR3 contains 14 residues. CDR1 and CDR2 from the germline V gene are SGHRS and YFSETQ.

J is TRBJ1-5 and V is TRBV30; possibly TRBD1 for D (5 bases). The CDR3 spans 15 residues. V was shortened by 2 bases and J by 0 bases, with 11 bases between the two germline ends. The germline V gene encodes CDR1 GTSNPN and CDR2 SVGIG (reference sequence). CDR3 sequence: CAWSFGGVSNQPQHF. The CDR3 DNA sequence: TGTGCCTGGAGTTTTGGGGGGGTTAGCAATCAGCCCCAGCATTTT. Filled out from reference TRBV30 and TRBJ1-5, the complete variable domain reads SQTIHQWPATLVQPVGSPLSLECTVEGTSNPNLYWYRQAAGRGLQLLFYSVGIGQISSEVPQNLSASRPQDRQFILSSKKLLLSDSGFYLCAWSFGGVSNQPQHFGDGTRLSIL.

CDR3 loop: CASRGQGHHNQPQHF. CDR3 in DNA: TGTGCCAGTCGCGGACAGGGCCATCACAATCAGCCCCAGCATTTT. The J gene is TRBJ1-5, the V gene TRBV19, with TRBD1 matching over 8 bases. V was clipped by 8 bases and J by 3 bases; unmatched bases: 9. Per the germline V gene, CDR1 is LNHDA and CDR2 is SQIVND (reference sequence). The CDR3 contains 15 residues.

The chain carries TRBV4-1 and TRBJ2-1; 13 positions agree with TRBD2. The CDR3 consists of 19 residues. Germline trimming cut 0 bases from V and 3 bases from J; bases unmatched to any gene: 8. The germline V gene has CDR1 MGHRA and CDR2 YSYEKL. The CDR3 sequence: CASSQDRLAGGRSYNEQFF. CDR3 nucleotides: TGCGCCAGCAGCCAAGATCGACTAGCGGGAGGACGTAGCTACAATGAGCAGTTCTTC.

The chain is built from TRBV5-4 and TRBJ2-3; perhaps TRBD2 as D (6 bases). Trimming took off 2 bases at V and 1 base at J, with 14 bases between the two ends. CDR1 SGHNT and CDR2 YYREEE come from the germline V gene (reference sequence). The CDR3 runs to 16 residues. The CDR3 bases are TGTGCCAGCAGCTTAGTCGCGGGATGGGGCACAGATACGCAGTATTTT. Translation gives CASSLVAGWGTDTQYF.

This clone came up once. The CDR3 sequence is CASSYGTSGANVLTF. The CDR3 nucleotides are TGCGCCAGCAGCTACGGGACGTCTGGGGCCAACGTCCTGACTTTC. V gene TRBV5-1 combines with J gene TRBJ2-6, with D perhaps TRBD1 or TRBD2 (5 bases each). Germline loops: CDR1 SGHRS, CDR2 YFSETQ. V lost 3 bases, J lost 1 base, and 8 bases lay in between. There are 15 residues in the CDR3. The variable domain in full, completed from reference TRBV5-1 and TRBJ2-6, reads KAGVTQTPRYLIKTRGQQVTLSCSPISGHRSVSWYQQTPGQGLQFLFEYFSETQRNKGNFPGRFSGRQFSNSRSEMNVSTLELGDSALYLCASSYGTSGANVLTFGAGSRLTVL.

The chain links TRBV9 to TRBJ2-7, with TRBD1 identical over 9 bases. V was pared by 0 bases and J by 2 bases, with 3 bases of the junction left unmatched. The CDR3 covers 15 residues. Looked up from germline, CDR1 is SGDLS and CDR2 is YYNGEE. In DNA, the CDR3 is TGTGCCAGCAGCGTAGAACAGGGGGCGACCTACGAGCAGTACTTC. Amino acids: CASSVEQGATYEQYF.